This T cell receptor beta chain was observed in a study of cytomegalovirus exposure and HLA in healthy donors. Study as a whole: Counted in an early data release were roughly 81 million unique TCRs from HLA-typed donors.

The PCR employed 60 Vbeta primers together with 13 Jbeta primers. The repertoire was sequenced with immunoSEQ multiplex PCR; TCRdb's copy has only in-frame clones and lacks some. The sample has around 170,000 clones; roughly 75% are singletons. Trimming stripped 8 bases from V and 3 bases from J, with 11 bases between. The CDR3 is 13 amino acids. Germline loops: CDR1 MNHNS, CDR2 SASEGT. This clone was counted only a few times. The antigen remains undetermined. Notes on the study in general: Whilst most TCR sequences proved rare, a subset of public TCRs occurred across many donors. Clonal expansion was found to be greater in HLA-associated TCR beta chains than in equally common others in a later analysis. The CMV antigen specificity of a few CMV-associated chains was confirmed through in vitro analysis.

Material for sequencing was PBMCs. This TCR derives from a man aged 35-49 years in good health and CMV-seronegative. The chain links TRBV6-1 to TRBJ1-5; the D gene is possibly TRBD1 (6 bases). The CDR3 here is CASWPGDNQPQHF. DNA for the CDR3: TGTGCCAGCTGGCCAGGGGACAATCAGCCCCAGCATTTT.